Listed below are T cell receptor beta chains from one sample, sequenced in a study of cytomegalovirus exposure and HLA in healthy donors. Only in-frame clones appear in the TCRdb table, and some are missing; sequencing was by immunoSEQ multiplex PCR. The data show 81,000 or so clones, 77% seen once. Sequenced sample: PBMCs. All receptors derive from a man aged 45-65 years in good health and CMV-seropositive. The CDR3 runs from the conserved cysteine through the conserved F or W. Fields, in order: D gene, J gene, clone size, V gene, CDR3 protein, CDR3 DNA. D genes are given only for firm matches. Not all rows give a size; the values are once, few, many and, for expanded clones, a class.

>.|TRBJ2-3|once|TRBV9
CASSPLADTQYF
TGTGCCAGCAGCCCCCTCGCAGATACGCAGTATTTT
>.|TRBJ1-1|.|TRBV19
CASSMWEMNTEAFF
TGTGCCAGTAGTATGTGGGAGATGAACACTGAAGCTTTCTTT
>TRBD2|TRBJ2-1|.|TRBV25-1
CASSHLTSINNEQFF
TGTGCCAGCAGTCACCTGACTAGCATTAACAATGAGCAGTTCTTC
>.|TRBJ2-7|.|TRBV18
CASSPRGVQAYEQYF
TGTGCCAGCTCACCACGGGGGGTCCAGGCGTACGAGCAGTACTTC
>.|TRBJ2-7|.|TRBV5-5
CASSSSTGSPLSYEQYF
TGTGCCAGCAGCTCCTCAACAGGTTCACCCTTGTCCTACGAGCAGTACTTC
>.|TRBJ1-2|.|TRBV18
CASSQPTVNYGYTF
TGTGCCAGCTCACAACCGACAGTTAACTATGGCTACACCTTC
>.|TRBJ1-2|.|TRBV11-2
CASSPIQGPLNYGYTF
TGTGCCAGCAGCCCAATACAGGGACCATTGAACTATGGCTACACCTTC
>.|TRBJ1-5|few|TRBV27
CASKGTHNQPQHF
TGTGCCAGCAAGGGGACTCACAATCAGCCCCAGCATTTT
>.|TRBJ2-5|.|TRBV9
CASSPSGETQYF
TGTGCCAGCAGCCCCTCCGGGGAGACCCAGTACTTC
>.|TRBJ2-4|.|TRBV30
CAWGDTGNSQYF
TGTGCCTGGGGCGATACAGGGAACAGTCAGTACTTC
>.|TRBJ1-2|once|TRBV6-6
CASSSPNGGYTF
TGTGCCAGCAGTTCGCCCAACGGGGGCTACACCTTC
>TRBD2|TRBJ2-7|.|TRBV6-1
CASSGGTSGFSYEQYF
TGTGCCAGCAGTGGGGGAACTAGCGGCTTTTCCTACGAGCAGTACTTC
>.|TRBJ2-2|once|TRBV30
CAWSRTAQSSGELFF
TGTGCCTGGAGTCGGACAGCTCAGTCTAGCGGGGAGCTGTTTTTT
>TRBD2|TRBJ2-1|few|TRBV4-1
CASRPGLAGNEQFF
TGCGCCAGCAGGCCGGGACTAGCGGGCAATGAGCAGTTCTTC
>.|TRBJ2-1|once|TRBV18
CASSHQEAGYNEQFF
TGTGCCAGCTCGCACCAGGAGGCGGGATACAATGAGCAGTTCTTC
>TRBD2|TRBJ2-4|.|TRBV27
CASSGGGWREAKNSQYF
TGTGCCAGCAGTGGCGGGGGATGGCGAGAAGCCAAAAACAGTCAGTACTTC
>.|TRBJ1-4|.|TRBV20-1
CSARTREKLFF
TGCAGTGCTAGGACTCGGGAAAAACTGTTTTTT
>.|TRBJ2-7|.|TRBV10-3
CAISESTSYEQYF
TGTGCCATCAGTGAGTCGACTAGCTACGAGCAGTACTTC
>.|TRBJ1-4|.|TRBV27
CASSFSGGLGKLFF
TGTGCCAGCAGTTTCTCGGGGGGCCTCGGAAAACTGTTTTTT
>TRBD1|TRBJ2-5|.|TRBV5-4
CASSETGIAETQYF
TGTGCCAGCAGCGAGACAGGGATTGCAGAGACCCAGTACTTC
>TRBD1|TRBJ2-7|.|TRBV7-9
CASSSRDRGGYEQYF
TGTGCCAGCAGTTCCCGGGACAGGGGGGGTTACGAGCAGTACTTC
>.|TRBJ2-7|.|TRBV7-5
CVRTPTRGRGSLEQYF
TGTGTCAGAACCCCGACGCGGGGCAGGGGGTCCCTCGAGCAGTACTTC
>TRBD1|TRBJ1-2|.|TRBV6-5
CASSYSTGAGGYTF
TGTGCCAGCAGTTACTCGACAGGGGCTGGTGGCTACACCTTC
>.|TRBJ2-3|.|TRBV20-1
CSARDPNTQYF
TGCAGTGCTAGAGATCCCAATACGCAGTATTTT
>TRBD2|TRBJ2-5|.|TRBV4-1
CASSQGSGGEWETQYF
TGCGCCAGCAGCCAAGGTTCGGGGGGGGAGTGGGAGACCCAGTACTTC
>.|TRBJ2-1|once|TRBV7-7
CASSLGRDNEQFF
TGTGCCAGCAGCTTAGGGCGGGACAATGAGCAGTTCTTC
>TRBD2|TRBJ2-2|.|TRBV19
CASSSRTGGPTGELFF
TGTGCCAGTAGTTCCCGAACGGGAGGGCCCACCGGGGAGCTGTTTTTT
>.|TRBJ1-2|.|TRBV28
CASSMLGGASYTF
TGTGCCAGCAGTATGTTAGGGGGAGCAAGCTACACCTTC
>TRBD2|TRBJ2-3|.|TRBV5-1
CASRQGLAGVKDTQYF
TGCGCCAGCAGACAGGGACTAGCGGGAGTCAAGGATACGCAGTATTTT
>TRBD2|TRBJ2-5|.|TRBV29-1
CSATSGSGQETQYF
TGCAGCGCCACTAGCGGGAGTGGCCAAGAGACCCAGTACTTC
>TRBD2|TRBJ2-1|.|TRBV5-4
CASSYLWTSGSYNEQFF
TGTGCCAGCAGCTACCTATGGACTAGCGGGAGCTACAATGAGCAGTTCTTC
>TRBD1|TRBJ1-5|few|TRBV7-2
CASSDRQGVLSNQPQHF
TGTGCCAGCAGCGACCGACAGGGGGTCCTTAGCAATCAGCCCCAGCATTTT
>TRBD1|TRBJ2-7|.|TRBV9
CASSKGQGPYEQYF
TGTGCCAGCAGCAAGGGACAGGGACCCTACGAGCAGTACTTC
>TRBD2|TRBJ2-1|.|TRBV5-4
CASSLESRLVRREGRNEQFF
TGTGCCAGCAGCTTGGAATCACGTCTGGTTCGGCGGGAGGGGCGCAATGAGCAGTTCTTC
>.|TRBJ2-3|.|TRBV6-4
CASSVSSGSSDTQYF
TGTGCCAGCAGTGTTTCTAGTGGGAGTTCTGATACGCAGTATTTT
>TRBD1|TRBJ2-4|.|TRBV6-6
CASSPGTGGSKNSQYF
TGTGCCAGCAGTCCCGGGACAGGGGGTTCCAAAAACAGTCAGTACTTC
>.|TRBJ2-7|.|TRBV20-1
CSARVRYEQYF
TGCAGTGCTAGAGTGAGATACGAGCAGTACTTC
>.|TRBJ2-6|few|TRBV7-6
CASSAPSDGANGLTF
TGTGCCAGCAGCGCCCCCTCGGATGGGGCCAACGGCCTGACTTTC
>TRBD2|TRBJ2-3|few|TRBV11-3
CASRLPGLAGGAADTQYF
TGTGCCAGCAGGCTCCCGGGACTAGCGGGAGGGGCGGCAGATACGCAGTATTTT
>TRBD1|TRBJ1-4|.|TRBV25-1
CASRGQSITNEKLFF
TGTGCCAGCAGGGGACAGTCAATAACTAATGAAAAACTGTTTTTT
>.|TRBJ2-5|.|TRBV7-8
CASSLGVWETQYF
TGTGCCAGCAGCTTAGGCGTGTGGGAGACCCAGTACTTC
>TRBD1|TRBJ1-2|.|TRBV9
CASSVSGQKYGYTF
TGTGCCAGCAGCGTTTCGGGACAGAAATATGGCTACACCTTC